This TCR beta chain emerged from a study of blood T cells in healthy people across ages. Next came a second PCR, run for about 7 to 11 cycles, which used a sample-barcoded 5' primer along with a J-beta primer mix. TCRdb itself ran the 5' RACE reads through MiXCR, one entry per CDR3 protein. The table lists about 1.1 million distinct CDR3 sequences, roughly two fifths of them singletons, with around 14% in the top ten. For every donor, a draw yielded approximately 9.8 milliliters of peripheral blood. In germline, CDR1 is LGHNA, CDR2 YNFKEQ. The length of the CDR3 is 15 residues. Points on this clonotype: One end of the junction fails to match germline, which may point to a read error.

Sequences were obtained from blood. J is TRBJ1-2 and V is TRBV4-2; 8 bases are a match to TRBD1. The receptor's source is a man aged 18-30 years in good health. CDR3 coding DNA: TGTGCCAGCAGCCAACCGGGGACAGGATCTTATGGCCACACCTTC. Amino acids: CASSQPGTGSYGHTF.